A single sample is the source of the 11 T cell receptor beta chains below, sequenced in a study of molecular identifiers for immune sequencing clone quantification. TCRdb re-analysed the PCR reads in MiXCR, keeping a single row per CDR3 protein. The sample carries 490,000 or so distinct CDR3 sequences, 20% to 25% recorded once. Material for sequencing was naive CD8+ T cells from blood, with Jurkat cell RNA spiked in. Regarding subset: FACS-sorted CD8+CD4-CCR7+CD45RA+ naive T cells. Receptor source: a human donor in good health. Some libraries in this study had Jurkat cell RNA spiked in.

This clonotype was recorded once. The rearrangement joins TRBV29-1 to TRBJ1-1; D is unclear. Germline values: CDR1 SQVTM, CDR2 ANQGSEA. CDR3 size: 10 residues. The V end was cut by 6 bases, the J end by 6 bases, with 8 bases between. The CDR3 is CSVSNAEAFF. CDR3 sequence (DNA): TGCAGCGTCTCAAACGCTGAAGCTTTCTTT. The whole variable domain, remainder taken from reference TRBV29-1 and TRBJ1-1, is SAVISQKPSRDICQRGTSLTIQCQVDSQVTMMFWYRQQPGQSLTLIATANQGSEATYESGFVIDKFPISRPNLTFSTLTVSNMSPEDSSIYLCSVSNAEAFFGQGTRLTVV.

This clonotype has just a few counts. This rearrangement joins TRBV5-6 to TRBJ1-4; 9 bases line up with TRBD1. J gave up 8 bases and V 0 bases, and 8 bases lay outside the gene matches. From germline, CDR1 is SGHDT and CDR2 YYEEEE. The CDR3 covers 16 residues. CDR3 DNA sequence: TGTGCCAGCAGCTTGGGCCCGGACAGGGGATTCGAAAAACTGTTTTTT. Translating it yields CASSLGPDRGFEKLFF.

This clonotype has just a few counts. The J gene is TRBJ1-1, the V gene TRBV7-9; 7 nucleotides agree with TRBD1. Germline-derived CDR1 and CDR2 are SEHNR and FQNEAQ (reference sequence). The CDR3 has 15 amino acids. The junction had 13 bases not matched to a gene; V was cut back by 4 bases and J by 8 bases. CDR3 sequence (DNA): TGTGCCAGCAGCTCCCCCCACAACCGACAGGGAGAAGCTTTCTTT. This codes for CASSSPHNRQGEAFF.

V usage is TRBV7-9 and J usage is TRBJ1-1, with D possibly TRBD1 on 6 matching bases. The CDR3 consists of 14 residues. In germline, CDR1 is SEHNR, CDR2 FQNEAQ (reference sequence). V lost 1 base and J lost 6, with 12 bases in between. CDR3: CASSLGLGGPEAFF. CDR3 nucleotide sequence: TGTGCCAGCAGCTTAGGCCTCGGGGGGCCTGAAGCTTTCTTT.

With regard to this clonotype: With a much larger clone just one base away, this may be a read error. This CDR3 is missing its conserved last phenylalanine or tryptophan, likely due to a read error. The V gene is TRBV29-1, the J gene TRBJ1-2; D possibly corresponds to TRBD1 (6 bases). The CDR3 contains 12 residues. Germline CDR1 SQVTM, CDR2 ANQGSEA. V lost 2 bases and J 8 bases, leaving 12 bases between the germline ends. CDR3 region: CSVEWGARGYTL. CDR3 in DNA: TGCAGCGTTGAATGGGGGGCGCGAGGCTACACCCTC.

This clonotype was counted ten times or more. The chain employs TRBV6-5 and TRBJ2-5; D ambiguous. V was clipped by 7 bases and J by 4 bases, with 16 bases between them. The CDR3 sequence is 14 residues long. The germline V gene has CDR1 MNHEY and CDR2 SVGAGI. The CDR3 coding sequence is TGTGCCAGCACCCCGTTTTCGGGTCTAGAGACCCAGTACTTC. It specifies CASTPFSGLETQYF.

There are a few counts of this clonotype. The V gene is TRBV29-1, the J gene TRBJ2-3, with 7 bases fitting TRBD2. The CDR3 covers 16 residues. V was pared by 0 bases and J by 1 base, with 7 bases of the junction left unmatched. Per the germline V gene, CDR1 is SQVTM and CDR2 is ANQGSEA. CDR3 in DNA: TGCAGCGTTGAAGATCGTCTGGGAGGGGGCACAGATACGCAGTATTTT. The encoded protein is CSVEDRLGGGTDTQYF.

CDR3 loop: CASSFSPGTGYEQYF. Written as DNA, the CDR3 is TGTGCCAGCAGTTTTTCGCCCGGGACAGGCTACGAGCAGTACTTC. The chain recombines TRBV2 with TRBJ2-7, with 8 bases lining up with TRBD1. Germline lookup yields CDR1 SNHLY and CDR2 FYNNEI. The ends lost 5 bases at V and 3 bases at J; junction bases unmatched: 9. This CDR3 region has 15 residues.

In regard to this clonotype: Given a much more abundant clone one base away, this may be a read error. This rearrangement joins TRBV6-5 to TRBJ1-3; 8 positions agree with TRBD1. In germline, CDR1 is MNHEY, CDR2 SVGAGI. CDR3 length: 19 residues. The DNA for the CDR3 is TGTGCCAGCAGTTACCAAAAGGACAGGGCTTTGCAATCTGGAAACACCACATGTTTT. It codes for CASSYQKDRALQSGNTTCF.

A remark on this clonotype: Possible read error: a much larger clone is one base away. The chain has TRBV11-2 and TRBJ2-4, with 9 bases lining up with TRBD2. The CDR3 runs to 16 residues. Germline V CDR1 and CDR2: SGHAT, FQNNGV. The CDR3 DNA reads TGTGCCAGCGGCTTATGGCCTAGCGGGAAGAAAAACATTCAGTACTTC. Its protein is CASGLWPSGKKNIQYF.

The genes are TRBV4-1 and TRBJ2-7; 9 bases line up with TRBD1. The V segment lost 2 bases and the J segment 2 bases; nucleotides outside the gene matches: 4. CDR1 is MGHRA, CDR2 YSYEKL, per germline. The length of the CDR3 is 15 residues. The CDR3 sequence: CASSQPGTGPYEQYF. The CDR3 DNA reads TGCGCCAGCAGCCAACCCGGGACAGGGCCCTACGAGCAGTACTTC.